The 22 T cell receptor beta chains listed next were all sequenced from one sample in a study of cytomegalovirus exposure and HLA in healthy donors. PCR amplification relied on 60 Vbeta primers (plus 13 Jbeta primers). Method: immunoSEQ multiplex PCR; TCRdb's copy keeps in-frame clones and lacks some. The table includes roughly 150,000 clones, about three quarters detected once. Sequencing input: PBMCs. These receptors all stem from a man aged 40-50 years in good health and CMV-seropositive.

The DNA of the CDR3 is TGTGCCAGCAGCGTAGACTACTACAATGAGCAGTTCTTC. It translates to CASSVDYYNEQFF. The chain joins TRBV9 to TRBJ2-1; no reliable D call. The CDR3 is 13 residues long. Trimming removed 0 bases at V and 3 bases at J, with 4 bases between. In germline, CDR1 is SGDLS, CDR2 YYNGEE.

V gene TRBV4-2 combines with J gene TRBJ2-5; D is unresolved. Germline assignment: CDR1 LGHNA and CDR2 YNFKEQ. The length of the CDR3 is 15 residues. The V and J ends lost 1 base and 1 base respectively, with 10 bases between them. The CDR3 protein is CASSQGPQFQETQYF. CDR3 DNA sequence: TGTGCCAGCAGCCAAGGGCCCCAGTTCCAAGAGACCCAGTACTTC.

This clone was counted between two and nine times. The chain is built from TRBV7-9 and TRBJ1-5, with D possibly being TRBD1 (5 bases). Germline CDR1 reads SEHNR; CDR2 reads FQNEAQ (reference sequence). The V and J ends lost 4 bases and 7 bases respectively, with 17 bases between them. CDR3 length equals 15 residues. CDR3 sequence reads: CASSSDSVGRQPQHF. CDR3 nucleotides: TGTGCCAGCAGCTCTGACAGTGTGGGGCGGCAGCCCCAGCATTTT.

The CDR3 is CASASGGFSYEQYF. The CDR3 DNA reads TGTGCCAGCGCATCGGGGGGCTTCTCCTACGAGCAGTACTTC. This chain joins TRBV28 and TRBJ2-7; D possibly corresponds to TRBD2 (7 bases). CDR1 and CDR2 (germline): MDHEN, SYDVKM. The CDR3 totals 14 residues. V lost 8 bases, J lost 0 bases, and 14 bases lay in between.

CDR3 amino acids: CASSFQGSYEQYF. CDR3 sequence (DNA): TGCGCCAGCAGCTTCCAGGGAAGCTACGAGCAGTACTTC. The J gene is TRBJ2-7, the V gene TRBV5-1; D perhaps matches TRBD1 (5 bases). There are 13 residues in the CDR3. In germline, CDR1 is SGHRS, CDR2 YFSETQ. With 2 bases removed from V and 3 bases from J, the gap between germline ends came to 9 bases.

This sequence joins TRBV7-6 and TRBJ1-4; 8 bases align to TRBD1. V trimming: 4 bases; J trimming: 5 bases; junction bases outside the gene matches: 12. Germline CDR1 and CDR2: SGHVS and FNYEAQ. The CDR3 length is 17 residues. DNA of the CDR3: TGTGCCAGCAGCTCCGGACCCTTGACAGGGGCGAATGAAAAACTGTTTTTT. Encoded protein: CASSSGPLTGANEKLFF.

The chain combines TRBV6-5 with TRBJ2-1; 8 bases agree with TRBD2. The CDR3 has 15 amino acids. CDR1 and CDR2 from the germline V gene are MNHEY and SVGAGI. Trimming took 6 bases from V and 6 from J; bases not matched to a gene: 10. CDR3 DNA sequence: TGTGCCAGCAGGGGAGCGGGAGAACGGCCCAATGAGCAGTTCTTC. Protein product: CASRGAGERPNEQFF.

The CDR3 region has the DNA TGTGCCAGCAGCCCAACGTACGGGATTGGCTACACCTTC. The encoded protein is CASSPTYGIGYTF. The chain uses TRBV7-3 and TRBJ1-2; no reliable D call. CDR1 SGHTA and CDR2 FQGTGA come from the germline V gene. There are 13 residues in the CDR3. Trimming shortened V by 5 bases and J by 7 bases, and 14 bases separated the two germline ends.

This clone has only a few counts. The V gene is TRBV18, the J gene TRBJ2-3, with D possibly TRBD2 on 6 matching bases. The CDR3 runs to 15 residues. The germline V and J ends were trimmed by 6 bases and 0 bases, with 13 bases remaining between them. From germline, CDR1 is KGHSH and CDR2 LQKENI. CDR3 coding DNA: TGTGCCAGCTCTCGGGACTTGCCTAGCACAGATACGCAGTATTTT. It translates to CASSRDLPSTDTQYF. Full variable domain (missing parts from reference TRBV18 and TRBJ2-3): NAGVMQNPRHLVRRRGQEARLRCSPMKGHSHVYWYRQLPEEGLKFMVYLQKENIIDESGMPKERFSAEFPKEGPSILRIQQVVRGDSAAYFCASSRDLPSTDTQYFGPGTRLTVL.

The CDR3 here is CASSLSPATGSYF. The CDR3 region has the DNA TGTGCCAGCAGCTTAAGCCCCGCGACAGGGTCGTACTTC. J is TRBJ2-5 and V is TRBV11-2; 7 nucleotides line up with TRBD1. CDR1 and CDR2 (germline): SGHAT, FQNNGV. The CDR3 contains 13 residues. With V trimmed by 2 bases and J by 13 bases, 10 bases remained unmatched.

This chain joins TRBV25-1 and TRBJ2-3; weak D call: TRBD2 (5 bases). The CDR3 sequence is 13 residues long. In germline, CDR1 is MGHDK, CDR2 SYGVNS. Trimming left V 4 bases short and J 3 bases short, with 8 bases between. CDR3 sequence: CASSAPGTDTQYF. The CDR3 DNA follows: TGTGCCAGCAGTGCCCCGGGGACAGATACGCAGTATTTT. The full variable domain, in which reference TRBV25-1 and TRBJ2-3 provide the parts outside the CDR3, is EADIYQTPRYLVIGTGKKITLECSQTMGHDKMYWYQQDPGMELHLIHYSYGVNSTEKGDLSSESTVSRIRTEHFPLTLESARPSHTSQYLCASSAPGTDTQYFGPGTRLTVL.

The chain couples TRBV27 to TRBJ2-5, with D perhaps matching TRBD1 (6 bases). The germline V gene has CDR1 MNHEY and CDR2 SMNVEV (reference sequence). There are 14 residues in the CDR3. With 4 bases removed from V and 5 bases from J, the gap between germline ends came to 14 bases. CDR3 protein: CASSSGTLGETQYF. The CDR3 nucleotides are TGTGCCAGCAGTTCCGGGACATTGGGGGAGACCCAGTACTTC.

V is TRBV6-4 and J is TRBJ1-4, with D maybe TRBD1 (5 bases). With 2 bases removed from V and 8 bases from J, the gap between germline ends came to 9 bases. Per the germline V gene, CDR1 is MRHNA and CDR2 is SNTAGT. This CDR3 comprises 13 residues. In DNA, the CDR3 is TGTGCCAGCAGTGACCCTAAGGGGGAAAAACTGTTTTTT. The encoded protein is CASSDPKGEKLFF.

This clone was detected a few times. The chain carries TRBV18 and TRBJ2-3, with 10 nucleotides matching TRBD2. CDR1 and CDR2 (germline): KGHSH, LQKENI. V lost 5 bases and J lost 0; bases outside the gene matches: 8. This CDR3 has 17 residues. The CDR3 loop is CASSFISGRISTDTQYF. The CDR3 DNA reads TGTGCCAGCTCATTTATTAGCGGGAGGATTAGCACAGATACGCAGTATTTT.

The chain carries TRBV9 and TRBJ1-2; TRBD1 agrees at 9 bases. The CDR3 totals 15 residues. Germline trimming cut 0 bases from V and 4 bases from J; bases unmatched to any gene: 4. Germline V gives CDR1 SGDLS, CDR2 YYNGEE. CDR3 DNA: TGTGCCAGCAGCGTAGGGGGACAGGGCGGCTATGGCTACACCTTC. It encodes CASSVGGQGGYGYTF.

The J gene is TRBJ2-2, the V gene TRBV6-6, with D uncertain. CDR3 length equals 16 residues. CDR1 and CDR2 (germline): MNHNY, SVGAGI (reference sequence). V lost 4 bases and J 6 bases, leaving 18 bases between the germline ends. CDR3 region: CASSFFRVAQAGELFF. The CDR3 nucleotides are TGTGCCAGCAGTTTCTTCCGTGTCGCCCAGGCCGGGGAGCTGTTTTTT.

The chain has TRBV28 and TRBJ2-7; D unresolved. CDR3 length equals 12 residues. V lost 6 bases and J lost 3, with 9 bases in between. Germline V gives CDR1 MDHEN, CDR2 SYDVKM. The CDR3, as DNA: TGTGCCAGCAGCCCCCCCGGCTACGAGCAGTACTTC. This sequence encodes CASSPPGYEQYF.

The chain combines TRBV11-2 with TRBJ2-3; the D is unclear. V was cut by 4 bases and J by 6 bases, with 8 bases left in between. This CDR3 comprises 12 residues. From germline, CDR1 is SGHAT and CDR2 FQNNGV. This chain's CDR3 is CASSYAADTQYF. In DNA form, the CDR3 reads TGTGCCAGCAGCTACGCGGCCGATACGCAGTATTTT.

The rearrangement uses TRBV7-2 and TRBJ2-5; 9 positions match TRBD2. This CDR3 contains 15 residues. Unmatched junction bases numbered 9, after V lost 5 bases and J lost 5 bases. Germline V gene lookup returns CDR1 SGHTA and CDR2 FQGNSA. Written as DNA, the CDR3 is TGTGCCAGCAGCACCCACCCACTAGCGGGTGAGACCCAGTACTTC. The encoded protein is CASSTHPLAGETQYF.

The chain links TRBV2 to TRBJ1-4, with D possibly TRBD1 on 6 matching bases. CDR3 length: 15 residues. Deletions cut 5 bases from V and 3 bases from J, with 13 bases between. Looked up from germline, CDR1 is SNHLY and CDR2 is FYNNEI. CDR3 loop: CASSRDNSSNEKLFF. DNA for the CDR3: TGTGCCAGCAGTCGGGACAATTCTTCTAATGAAAAACTGTTTTTT. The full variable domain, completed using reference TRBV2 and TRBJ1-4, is EPEVTQTPSHQVTQMGQEVILRCVPISNHLYFYWYRQILGQKVEFLVSFYNNEISEKSEIFDDQFSVERPDGSNFTLKIRSTKLEDSAMYFCASSRDNSSNEKLFFGSGTQLSVL.

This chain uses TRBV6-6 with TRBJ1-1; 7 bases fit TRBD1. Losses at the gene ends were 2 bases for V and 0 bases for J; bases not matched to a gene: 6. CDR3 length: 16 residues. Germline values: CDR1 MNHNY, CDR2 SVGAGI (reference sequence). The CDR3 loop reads CASSYPRQGLNTEAFF. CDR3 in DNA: TGTGCCAGCAGTTACCCCCGACAGGGTTTGAACACTGAAGCTTTCTTT.

The CDR3 DNA sequence: TGTGCCAGCAGTGAAAGGGGGGGACAACCTAACTATGGCTACACCTTC. It codes for CASSERGGQPNYGYTF. The chain is built from TRBV6-1 and TRBJ1-2; weak D call: TRBD1 (6 bases). Germline CDR1 is MNHNS and CDR2 is SASEGT. CDR3 length: 16 amino acids. V was clipped by 2 bases and J by 0 bases, with 13 bases between them.